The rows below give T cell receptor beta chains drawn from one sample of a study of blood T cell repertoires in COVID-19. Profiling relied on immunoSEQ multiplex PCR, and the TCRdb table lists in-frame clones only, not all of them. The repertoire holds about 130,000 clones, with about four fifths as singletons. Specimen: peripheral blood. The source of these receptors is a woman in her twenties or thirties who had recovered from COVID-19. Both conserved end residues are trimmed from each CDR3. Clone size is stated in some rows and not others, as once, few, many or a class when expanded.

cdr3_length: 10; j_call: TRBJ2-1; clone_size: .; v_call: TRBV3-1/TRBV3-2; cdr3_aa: ASSQASNEQF
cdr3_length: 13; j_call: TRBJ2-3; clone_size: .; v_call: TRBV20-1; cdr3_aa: SASGTSGSTDTQY
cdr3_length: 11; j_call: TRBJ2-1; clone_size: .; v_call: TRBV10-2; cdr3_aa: ASSDDDSHEQF
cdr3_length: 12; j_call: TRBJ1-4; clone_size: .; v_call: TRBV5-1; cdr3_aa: ASSPAGTGEKLF
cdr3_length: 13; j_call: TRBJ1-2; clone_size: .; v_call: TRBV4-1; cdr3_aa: ASRPTGGKDDGYT
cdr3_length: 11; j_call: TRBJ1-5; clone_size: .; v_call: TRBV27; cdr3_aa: ASSSTGSGPQH
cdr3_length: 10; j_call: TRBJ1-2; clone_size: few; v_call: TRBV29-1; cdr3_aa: SVWTGGYGYT
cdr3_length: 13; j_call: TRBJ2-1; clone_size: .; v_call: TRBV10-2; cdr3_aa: ASSLAGPDDNEQF
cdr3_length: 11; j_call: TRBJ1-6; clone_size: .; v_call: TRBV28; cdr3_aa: ASSGLYNSPLH
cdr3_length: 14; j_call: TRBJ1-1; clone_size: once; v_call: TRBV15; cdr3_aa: ATSKRRQSGNTEAF
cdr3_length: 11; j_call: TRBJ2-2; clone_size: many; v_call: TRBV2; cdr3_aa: AIRDFDTGELF
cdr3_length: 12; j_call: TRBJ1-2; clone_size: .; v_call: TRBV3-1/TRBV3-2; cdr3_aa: ASSHRTGGYGYT
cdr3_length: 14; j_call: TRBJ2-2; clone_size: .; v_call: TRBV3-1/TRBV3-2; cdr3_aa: ASRLRTEANTGELF
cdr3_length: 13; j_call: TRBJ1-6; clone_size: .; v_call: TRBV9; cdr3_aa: ASSGGTGGNSPLH
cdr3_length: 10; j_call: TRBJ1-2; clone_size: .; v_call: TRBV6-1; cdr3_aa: ASREGQGAMT
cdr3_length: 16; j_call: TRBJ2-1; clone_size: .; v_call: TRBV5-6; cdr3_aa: ASTTTMMSHRGRGEQF
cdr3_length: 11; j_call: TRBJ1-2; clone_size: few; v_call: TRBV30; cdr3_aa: AWVNSTLRGYT
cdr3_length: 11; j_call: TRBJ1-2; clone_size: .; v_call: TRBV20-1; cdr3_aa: SGSGTGSYGYT
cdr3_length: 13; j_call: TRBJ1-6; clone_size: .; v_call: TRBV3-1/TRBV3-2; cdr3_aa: ASSLRDRDNSPLH
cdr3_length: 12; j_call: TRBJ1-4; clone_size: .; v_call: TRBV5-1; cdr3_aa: ASSRTPREEKLF
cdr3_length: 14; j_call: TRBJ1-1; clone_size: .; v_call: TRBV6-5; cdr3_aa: ASSYSTNRRNTEAF
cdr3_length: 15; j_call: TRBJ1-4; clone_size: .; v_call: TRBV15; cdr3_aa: ATSRPPGITTNEKLF
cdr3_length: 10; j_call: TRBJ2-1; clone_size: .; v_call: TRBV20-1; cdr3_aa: SAGGAGNEQF
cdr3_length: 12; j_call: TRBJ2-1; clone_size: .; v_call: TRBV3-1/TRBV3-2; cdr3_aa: ASSPTSGDNEQF
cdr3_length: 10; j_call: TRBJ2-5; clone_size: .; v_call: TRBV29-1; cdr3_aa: SVMTGVETQY
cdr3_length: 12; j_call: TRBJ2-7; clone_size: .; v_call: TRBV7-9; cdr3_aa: ASSPTGKRYEQY
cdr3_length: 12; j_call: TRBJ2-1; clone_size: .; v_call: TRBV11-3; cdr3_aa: ASSSRTGDNEQF
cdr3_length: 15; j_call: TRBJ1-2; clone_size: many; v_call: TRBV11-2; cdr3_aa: AIRLGTGQASNYGYT
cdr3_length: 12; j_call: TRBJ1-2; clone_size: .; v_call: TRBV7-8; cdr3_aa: ASSLGTGNSGYT
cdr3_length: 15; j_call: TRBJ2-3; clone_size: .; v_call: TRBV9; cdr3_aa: ASSTTTGTGGKDTQY
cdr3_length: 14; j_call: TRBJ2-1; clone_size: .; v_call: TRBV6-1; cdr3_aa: ASSGLGAGEYNEQF
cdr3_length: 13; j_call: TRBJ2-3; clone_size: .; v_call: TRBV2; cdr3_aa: ASSELLAGPDTQY
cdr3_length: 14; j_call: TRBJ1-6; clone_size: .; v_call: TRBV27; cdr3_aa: ASRIKRDTTNSPLH
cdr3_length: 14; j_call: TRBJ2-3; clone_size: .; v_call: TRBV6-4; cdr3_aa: ASSDSLAGDTDTQY
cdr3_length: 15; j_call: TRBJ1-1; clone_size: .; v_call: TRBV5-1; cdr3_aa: ASSLFTLRQGATEAF
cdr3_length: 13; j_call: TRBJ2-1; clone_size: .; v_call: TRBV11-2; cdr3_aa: ASSSSSGRVSEQF
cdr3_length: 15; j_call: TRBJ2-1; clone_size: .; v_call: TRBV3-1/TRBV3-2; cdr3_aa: ASSRRLTSVSYNEQF
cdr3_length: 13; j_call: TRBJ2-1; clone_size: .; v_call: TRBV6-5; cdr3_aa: ASRAAGGPHNEQF
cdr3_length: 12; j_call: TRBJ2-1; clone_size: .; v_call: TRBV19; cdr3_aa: ASSIGLAGYEQF
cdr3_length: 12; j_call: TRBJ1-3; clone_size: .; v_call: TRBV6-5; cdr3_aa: ASSWRGSGNTIY
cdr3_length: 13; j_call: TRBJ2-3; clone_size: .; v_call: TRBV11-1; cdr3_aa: ASSSGLAGGDTQY
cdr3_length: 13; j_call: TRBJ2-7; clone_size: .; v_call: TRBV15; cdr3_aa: ATSSSRDSSYEQY
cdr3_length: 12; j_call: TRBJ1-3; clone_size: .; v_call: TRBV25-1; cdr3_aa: ASSVGDSRNTIY
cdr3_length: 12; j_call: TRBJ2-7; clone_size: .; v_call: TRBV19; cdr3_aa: ASSNQGQTYEQY
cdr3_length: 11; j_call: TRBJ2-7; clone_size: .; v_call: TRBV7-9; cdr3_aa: ASSLPGPIEQY
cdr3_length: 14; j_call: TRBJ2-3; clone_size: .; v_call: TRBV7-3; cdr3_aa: ASSLTFAGGTDTQY
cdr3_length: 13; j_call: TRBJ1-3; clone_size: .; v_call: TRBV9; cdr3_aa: ASRGQGQRGNTIY
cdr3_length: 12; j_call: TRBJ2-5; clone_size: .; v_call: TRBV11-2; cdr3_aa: ASRDSGGQETQY
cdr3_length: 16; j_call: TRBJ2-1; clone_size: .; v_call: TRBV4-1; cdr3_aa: ASSPLGITLSGNNEQF
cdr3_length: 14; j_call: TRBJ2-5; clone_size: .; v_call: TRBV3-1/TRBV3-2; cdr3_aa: ASSQVRLAGQETQY
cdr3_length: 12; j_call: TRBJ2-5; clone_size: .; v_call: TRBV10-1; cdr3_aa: ASSERGQEETQY
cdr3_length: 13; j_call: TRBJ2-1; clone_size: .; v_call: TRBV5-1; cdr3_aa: ASSLEVGVGNEQF
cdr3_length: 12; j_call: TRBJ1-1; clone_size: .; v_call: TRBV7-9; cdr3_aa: ASSGGGLNTEAF
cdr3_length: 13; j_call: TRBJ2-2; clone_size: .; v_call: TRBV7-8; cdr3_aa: ASTVRSQGTGELF